Below are 26 T cell receptor beta chains sequenced from a single sample in a study of control samples from healthy donors and cancer patients. Assay: immunoSEQ multiplex PCR; the TCRdb copy retains only in-frame clones and omits some. The repertoire holds 120,000 to 150,000 clones, with roughly 92% as singletons. Input material: blood. These receptors originate from a man aged 25 to 40 in good health.

The chain combines TRBV6-5 with TRBJ1-1; D possibly corresponds to TRBD1 (6 bases). Germline CDR1 reads MNHEY; CDR2 reads SVGAGI. V lost 1 base to trimming and J lost 5 bases, with 17 bases between them. This CDR3 region has 16 residues. The CDR3: CASSYLGRGGSTEAFF. CDR3 nucleotide sequence: TGTGCCAGCAGTTACTTGGGCAGGGGAGGGTCAACTGAAGCTTTCTTT.

The chain uses TRBV6-2 or TRBV6-3 and TRBJ1-5; D gene uncertain. The CDR3 spans 16 residues. Germline-derived CDR1 and CDR2 are MNHEY and SVGEGT. V was cut by 0 bases and J by 0 bases, with 9 bases left in between. The CDR3 sequence is CASSYSDDISNQPQHF. CDR3 sequence (DNA): TGTGCCAGCAGTTACTCTGACGACATTAGCAATCAGCCCCAGCATTTT.

The chain combines TRBV19 with TRBJ1-2; TRBD1 matches 10 bases. The CDR3 loop spans 15 amino acids. After removal of 6 bases from V and 6 bases from J, the junction contained 10 bases not matched to a gene. Germline lookup yields CDR1 LNHDA and CDR2 SQIVND (reference sequence). The CDR3 reads CASSPGQGRMDGYTF. DNA for the CDR3: TGTGCCAGTAGCCCGGGACAGGGGAGGATGGATGGCTACACCTTC.

V and J are TRBV28 and TRBJ1-2, with D perhaps TRBD1 (6 bases). This CDR3 spans 16 amino acids. CDR1 is MDHEN and CDR2 is SYDVKM in the germline V gene. The V end was cut by 8 bases, the J end by 0 bases, with 19 bases between. CDR3 sequence reads: CASCPFWDTTNYGYTF. CDR3 bases: TGTGCCAGCTGCCCGTTTTGGGACACCACTAACTATGGCTACACCTTC.

This clone was recorded only once. J is TRBJ2-1 and V is TRBV19; 8 nucleotides align to TRBD2. Trimming took 6 bases from V and 6 from J; bases not matched to a gene: 10. This CDR3 spans 15 amino acids. CDR1 and CDR2 (germline): LNHDA, SQIVND (reference sequence). CDR3 nucleotides: TGTGCCAGTAGGGATGGAGCGGGAGTCTCCAATGAGCAGTTCTTC. Protein sequence: CASRDGAGVSNEQFF.

The rearrangement joins TRBV2 to TRBJ1-1; D perhaps matches TRBD1 (5 bases). In germline, CDR1 is SNHLY, CDR2 FYNNEI. The CDR3 covers 12 residues. V lost 5 bases to trimming and J lost 8 bases, with 12 bases between them. The CDR3, as DNA: TGTGCCAGCAGTCGTAGGGCAGGGGAAGCTTTCTTT. As protein: CASSRRAGEAFF.

The chain uses TRBV11-1 and TRBJ1-1; D is possibly TRBD1 (6 bases). The V end was cut by 4 bases, the J end by 1 base, with 7 bases between. The germline gives CDR1 SGHAT, CDR2 FQDESV (reference sequence). The CDR3 totals 13 residues. In nucleotides, the CDR3 is TGTGCCAGCAGCTCACAGGGGAACACTGAAGCTTTCTTT. Amino acid sequence: CASSSQGNTEAFF.

V and J are TRBV19 and TRBJ2-2; 10 positions match TRBD1. The CDR3 extends over 16 amino acids. CDR1 is LNHDA and CDR2 is SQIVND in the germline V gene (reference sequence). Germline trimming cut 4 bases from V and 4 bases from J; bases unmatched to any gene: 6. The CDR3, as DNA: TGTGCCAGTAGTACCCGGGACAGGGGCTTCACCGGGGAGCTGTTTTTT. It yields the protein CASSTRDRGFTGELFF.

This clone was seen just once. The V and J genes are TRBV18 and TRBJ1-1, with TRBD1 matching over 8 bases. Germline V gene lookup returns CDR1 KGHSH and CDR2 LQKENI. This CDR3 has 15 amino acids. V lost 3 bases and J lost 1; bases outside the gene matches: 4. The CDR3 spells CASSPDRGSNTEAFF. The DNA for the CDR3 is TGTGCCAGCTCACCCGACAGGGGCTCGAACACTGAAGCTTTCTTT. The full variable domain, in which reference TRBV18 and TRBJ1-1 provide the parts outside the CDR3, is NAGVMQNPRHLVRRRGQEARLRCSPMKGHSHVYWYRQLPEEGLKFMVYLQKENIIDESGMPKERFSAEFPKEGPSILRIQQVVRGDSAAYFCASSPDRGSNTEAFFGQGTRLTVV.

V and J are TRBV3-1 (or the pseudogene TRBV3-2) and TRBJ2-7, with TRBD2 as a possible D gene (5 bases). V lost 1 base and J 7 bases, leaving 11 bases between the germline ends. Germline CDR1 is LGHDT and CDR2 is YNNKEL (reference sequence). The CDR3 length is 13 residues. CDR3 DNA: TGTGCCAGCAGCCAAGGGCTAGCCGGAGAGCAGTACTTC. This sequence encodes CASSQGLAGEQYF.

This clone was picked up one time. This chain uses TRBV18 with TRBJ2-5; TRBD2 matches 7 bases. Germline V lookup: CDR1 KGHSH, CDR2 LQKENI. V gave up 0 bases and J gave up 5 bases; unmatched junction bases: 6. CDR3 length: 15 residues. The CDR3 DNA reads TGTGCCAGCTCACCACCGGGGAGGGCATTGGAGACCCAGTACTTC. Translated, it gives CASSPPGRALETQYF.

The rearrangement joins TRBV2 to TRBJ2-4; TRBD1 might be the D (6 bases). V shed 6 bases and J shed 0 bases, with 9 bases lying between them. Germline CDR1 reads SNHLY; CDR2 reads FYNNEI. The CDR3 is 14 residues long. CDR3 in amino acids: CASRRTVAKNIQYF. As DNA, the CDR3 is TGTGCCAGCAGAAGGACAGTAGCCAAAAACATTCAGTACTTC.

The rearrangement uses TRBV7-6 and TRBJ1-3; D gene unclear. Trimming took off 0 bases at V and 2 bases at J, with 11 bases between the two ends. The V gene's germline CDR1 is SGHVS and CDR2 FNYEAQ. The CDR3 loop spans 16 amino acids. CDR3 sequence: CASSLALGVAGNTIYF. The CDR3 nucleotides are TGTGCCAGCAGCTTAGCGCTCGGGGTCGCTGGAAACACCATATATTTT.

The V gene is TRBV28, the J gene TRBJ1-4, with a possible D match to TRBD1 (6 bases). CDR3 size: 15 residues. CDR1 is MDHEN, CDR2 SYDVKM, per germline. With 9 bases removed from V and 0 bases from J, the gap between germline ends came to 14 bases. The CDR3 sequence is CASIRGGATNEKLFF. In DNA, the CDR3 is TGTGCCAGTATTAGGGGGGGAGCAACTAATGAAAAACTGTTTTTT.

The chain employs TRBV6-2 or TRBV6-3 and TRBJ2-7; a possible D gene is TRBD2 (6 bases). Trimming removed 2 bases at V and 9 bases at J, with 26 bases between. The CDR3 contains 17 residues. Germline lookup yields CDR1 MNHEY and CDR2 SVGEGT. The DNA for the CDR3 is TGTGCCAGCAGTTACCCGATATGGCGGGACGGATATACGTCGCAGTACTTC. This encodes CASSYPIWRDGYTSQYF.

V and J are TRBV5-6 and TRBJ2-7; 10 bases line up with TRBD1. The CDR3 is made up of 15 amino acids. Germline CDR1 SGHDT, CDR2 YYEEEE. V was clipped by 5 bases and J by 5 bases; unmatched bases: 10. The CDR3 DNA reads as TGTGCCAGCAGGGCAGGGGGACAGGGGAACCACGAGCAGTACTTC. Translation gives CASRAGGQGNHEQYF. Variable domain in full (rest from reference TRBV5-6 and TRBJ2-7): DAGVTQSPTHLIKTRGQQVTLRCSPKSGHDTVSWYQQALGQGPQFIFQYYEEEERQRGNFPDRFSGHQFPNYSSELNVNALLLGDSALYLCASRAGGQGNHEQYFGPGTRLTVT.

The chain combines TRBV6-1 with TRBJ1-1; a possible D gene is TRBD1 (5 bases). With 3 bases removed from V and 1 base from J, the gap between germline ends came to 9 bases. CDR1 and CDR2 from the germline V gene are MNHNS and SASEGT. The CDR3 sequence is 14 residues long. As DNA, the CDR3 is TGTGCCAGCAGTGAGGGGGGGGAGAACACTGAAGCTTTCTTT. Protein product: CASSEGGENTEAFF.

This sequence joins TRBV12-3 or TRBV12-4 and TRBJ1-2; the match to TRBD1 covers 7 bases. J lost 7 bases, V lost 11 bases, and 13 bases had no gene match. This CDR3 contains 13 residues. CDR3 bases: TGTGCCTCTGTCCGAGACAGGGTGCGTGGCTACACCTTC. This translates into CASVRDRVRGYTF.

The rearrangement links TRBV10-3 to TRBJ2-5; the D gene could be TRBD1 or TRBD2 (5 bases each). CDR3 length equals 14 residues. Trimming removed 0 bases from V and 5 bases from J, with 10 bases in between. Looked up from germline, CDR1 is ENHRY and CDR2 is SYGVKD. CDR3 coding DNA: TGTGCCATCAGTGAGTCGGGACGCGTGGAGACCCAGTACTTC. Translated, it gives CAISESGRVETQYF.

This chain uses TRBV30 with TRBJ2-7; 13 positions match TRBD2. V lost 3 bases, J lost 4 bases, and 6 bases stayed unmatched. Germline lookup yields CDR1 GTSNPN and CDR2 SVGIG (reference sequence). This CDR3 region has 15 residues. The CDR3 loop reads CAWSAGLAGLYEQYF. Written as DNA, the CDR3 is TGTGCCTGGAGCGCGGGACTAGCGGGATTATACGAGCAGTACTTC.

V and J are TRBV12-5 and TRBJ2-7; 14 bases are shared with TRBD2. This CDR3 is 14 amino acids long. Looked up from germline, CDR1 is LGHNT and CDR2 is FRNRAP. Trimming removed 6 bases from V and 3 bases from J; junction bases left unmatched: 1. This chain's CDR3 is CASGGTSGSYEQYF. The DNA of the CDR3 is TGTGCTAGTGGGGGGACTAGCGGGAGCTACGAGCAGTACTTC. Filled out from reference TRBV12-5 and TRBJ2-7, the complete variable domain reads DARVTQTPRHKVTEMGQEVTMRCQPILGHNTVFWYRQTMMQGLELLAYFRNRAPLDDSGMPKDRFSAEMPDATLATLKIQPSEPRDSAVYFCASGGTSGSYEQYFGPGTRLTVT.

The chain carries TRBV30 and TRBJ1-1, with D perhaps TRBD1 (5 bases). The CDR3 loop spans 15 amino acids. V lost 2 bases to trimming and J lost 13 bases, with 26 bases between them. From germline, CDR1 is GTSNPN and CDR2 SVGIG (reference sequence). The CDR3 spells CAWSSQRVRGSPIFF. In nucleotides, the CDR3 is TGTGCCTGGAGTTCCCAAAGGGTGCGGGGGAGCCCTATTTTCTTT. The complete variable domain, with remaining parts taken from reference TRBV30 and TRBJ1-1, reads SQTIHQWPATLVQPVGSPLSLECTVEGTSNPNLYWYRQAAGRGLQLLFYSVGIGQISSEVPQNLSASRPQDRQFILSSKKLLLSDSGFYLCAWSSQRVRGSPIFFGQGTRLTVV.

The V call is TRBV6-5, the J call TRBJ2-1; TRBD2 aligns across 8 bases. Germline CDR1 reads MNHEY; CDR2 reads SVGAGI. This CDR3 has 15 residues. J was trimmed by 2 bases and V by 6 bases; bases with no gene match: 6. In DNA, the CDR3 is TGTGCCAGCAGCAGTAGCGGGGTGACCTACAATGAGCAGTTCTTC. This sequence encodes CASSSSGVTYNEQFF.

This chain joins TRBV7-2 and TRBJ1-1, with 9 bases fitting TRBD1. The CDR3 contains 13 residues. Germline CDR1 and CDR2: SGHTA and FQGNSA. The trim removed 2 bases at V and 7 bases at J, leaving 2 bases unmatched. The CDR3: CASSLRQGGEAFF. CDR3 DNA: TGTGCCAGCAGCTTAAGACAGGGGGGTGAAGCTTTCTTT.

The count of this clone is one. The gene calls are TRBV7-9 and TRBJ2-5; 8 nucleotides align to TRBD2. The germline CDR1 and CDR2 sequences are SEHNR and FQNEAQ (reference sequence). This CDR3 comprises 19 residues. The ends lost 6 bases at V and 5 bases at J; junction bases unmatched: 23. Here the CDR3 DNA reads TGTGCCAGCAGTTCCCGCTTAGGGAGCGGGAGTTTAGGTGCGGAGACCCAGTACTTC. It yields the protein CASSSRLGSGSLGAETQYF.

The V call is TRBV5-4, the J call TRBJ2-2; TRBD2 is a possible D gene (5 bases). The CDR3 consists of 17 residues. In germline, CDR1 is SGHNT, CDR2 YYREEE (reference sequence). The V end lost 4 bases, the J end lost 6 bases, and 22 bases lay between the germline ends. The CDR3 protein is CASSMAKRASRAGELFF. The CDR3 DNA is TGTGCCAGCAGCATGGCAAAGAGGGCCTCTCGGGCCGGGGAGCTGTTTTTT.